This T cell receptor (beta chain) is drawn from a study of cytomegalovirus exposure and HLA in healthy donors. With 60 Vbeta and 13 Jbeta primers, the PCR was carried out. Some clones are missing from TCRdb's copy, which holds only in-frame ones; the method was immunoSEQ multiplex PCR. The sample includes roughly 100,000 clones, 50% to 70% of them seen just once. Sequencing input: PBMCs. The source is a human donor in good health.

The CDR3 DNA is TGCGCCAGCAGCTTACGGGACGGAGGGAGGCTAGCGGGGAACAATGAGCAGTTCTTC. Translating gives CASSLRDGGRLAGNNEQFF. This chain uses TRBV5-1 with TRBJ2-1, with TRBD2 matching over 9 bases. Germline CDR1 SGHRS, CDR2 YFSETQ. The length of the CDR3 is 19 residues. Unmatched junction bases numbered 17, after V lost 2 bases and J lost 5 bases.